This is a list of T cell receptor beta chains from one sample in a study of T-cell reconstitution after alpha-beta-depleted transplantation in children. TCRdb passed the PCR reads through MiXCR, listing each CDR3 protein once. The sample has 500,000 to 750,000 distinct CDR3 sequences, 10% to 15% seen once; the top ten hold over 2%. Here the sequenced sample was PBMCs, mostly from graft donor cells, taken 360 days after TCRalphabeta/CD19-depleted stem cell transplant. The receptors were gathered from a male patient aged 10 to 17 who had a stem cell transplant for acute myeloid leukemia, so the T cells may come from the graft donor. Both conserved end residues are part of each CDR3. The D gene is left open where the match is weak. A row's size may be missing; if present it is once, few, many or a size class.

j_call v_call d_call clone_size cdr3_aa cdr3_nt
TRBJ2-3 TRBV29-1 . . CSAGLVLSTNTQYF TGCAGCGCGGGACTCGTCCTAAGCACAAATACGCAGTATTTT
TRBJ2-3 TRBV29-1 TRBD2 many CSVGTRDTQYF TGCAGCGTGGGGACTAGGGATACGCAGTATTTT
TRBJ2-3 TRBV7-8 . many CASSLNSWGLAHAQDTQYF TGTGCCAGCAGCCTCAACTCGTGGGGGTTGGCTCACGCCCAAGATACGCAGTATTTT
TRBJ2-5 TRBV6-2/TRBV6-3 . . CASRLSTGWGTQYF TGTGCCAGCAGGCTCTCAACAGGCTGGGGGACCCAGTACTTC
TRBJ2-7 TRBV11-2 TRBD2 many CASSLESSGLFSYEQYF TGTGCCAGCAGCTTAGAATCTAGCGGCCTCTTTTCCTACGAGCAGTACTTC
TRBJ2-1 TRBV13 TRBD2 few CASSSPVRLAGNEQFF TGTGCCAGCAGCTCCCCCGTGAGACTAGCGGGCAATGAGCAGTTCTTC
TRBJ2-1 TRBV6-5 . . CASSYSGVQHNEQFF TGTGCCAGCAGTTACTCGGGGGTTCAACACAATGAGCAGTTCTTC
TRBJ2-3 TRBV6-6 . . CASSLPPLDTQYF TGTGCCAGCAGTTTACCCCCTCTCGATACGCAGTATTTT
TRBJ2-2 TRBV3-1 TRBD2 few CASSQDSGLAGGGELFF TGTGCCAGCAGCCAAGATTCGGGACTAGCGGGAGGCGGGGAGCTGTTTTTT
TRBJ2-7 TRBV15 . few CATSRDGVADYEQYF TGTGCCACCAGCAGAGATGGAGTCGCGGATTACGAGCAGTACTTC
TRBJ2-2 TRBV20-1 . . CSARIPPGELFF TGCAGTGCTAGAATCCCGCCCGGGGAGCTGTTTTTT
TRBJ1-1 TRBV7-9 . few CASSLPLGEGTEAFF TGTGCCAGCAGCTTACCTCTGGGGGAGGGCACTGAAGCTTTCTTT
TRBJ2-3 TRBV4-3 TRBD2 few CASSPRTSGITSTDTQYF TGCGCCAGCAGCCCCAGGACTAGCGGCATTACTAGCACAGATACGCAGTATTTT
TRBJ2-1 TRBV3-1 . many CASSPWSGGNYNEQFF TGTGCCAGCAGCCCGTGGAGCGGAGGAAACTACAATGAGCAGTTCTTC
TRBJ2-5 TRBV11-1 TRBD1 . CASSSTRTGRRFKETQYF TGTGCCAGCAGCTCGACTCGGACAGGGCGGCGGTTTAAAGAGACCCAGTACTTC
TRBJ2-1 TRBV7-2 TRBD2 . CASSLALGLAGGPFSEQFF TGTGCCAGCAGCTTAGCACTGGGACTAGCGGGAGGGCCCTTCAGCGAGCAGTTCTTC
TRBJ2-3 TRBV11-1 TRBD2 . CASSLGRLAGGSMMDTQYF TGTGCCAGCAGCTTAGGGAGACTGGCGGGAGGTTCCATGATGGATACGCAGTATTTT
TRBJ2-1 TRBV9 TRBD2 . CASSVMAGVPYNEQFF TGTGCCAGCAGCGTAATGGCGGGAGTCCCCTACAATGAGCAGTTCTTC
TRBJ1-5 TRBV20-1 . . CSAITLPGPASNQPQHF TGCAGTGCTATCACTTTGCCGGGACCGGCTAGCAATCAGCCCCAGCATTTT
TRBJ2-1 TRBV24-1 . few CATSDPPNEQFF TGTGCCACCAGTGACCCCCCCAATGAGCAGTTCTTC
TRBJ1-6 TRBV27 . . CASSLRGSPLHF TGTGCCAGCAGTCTCAGGGGCAGTCCCCTCCACTTT
TRBJ2-1 TRBV29-1 . . CSVVESEQFF TGCAGCGTTGTGGAAAGCGAGCAGTTCTTC
TRBJ2-3 TRBV7-9 TRBD2 . CASSLSGSVPSTDTQYF TGTGCCAGCAGCCTGAGCGGGAGCGTGCCTAGCACAGATACGCAGTATTTT
TRBJ2-1 TRBV28 TRBD2 many CASRYSGSTYNEQFF TGTGCCAGCAGATATAGCGGGAGCACGTACAATGAGCAGTTCTTC
TRBJ1-5 TRBV5-5 TRBD1 . CASSLWVTGTDQPQHF TGTGCCAGCAGCTTGTGGGTGACAGGGACTGATCAGCCCCAGCATTTT